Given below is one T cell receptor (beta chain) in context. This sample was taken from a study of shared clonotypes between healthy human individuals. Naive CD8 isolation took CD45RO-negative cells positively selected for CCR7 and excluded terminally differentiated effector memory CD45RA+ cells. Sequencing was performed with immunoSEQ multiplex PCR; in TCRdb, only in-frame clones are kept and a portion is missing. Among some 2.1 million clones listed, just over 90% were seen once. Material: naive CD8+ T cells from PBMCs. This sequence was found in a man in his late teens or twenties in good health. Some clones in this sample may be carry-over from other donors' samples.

This CDR3 reads CASSEYRGDTEAFF. Here the CDR3 DNA reads TGTGCCAGCAGCGAGTACAGGGGGGACACTGAAGCTTTCTTT. The J gene is TRBJ1-1, the V gene TRBV5-8; 8 bases line up with TRBD1. The CDR3 has 14 residues. The germline V gene has CDR1 SGHTS and CDR2 YDEGEE. Losses at the gene ends were 4 bases for V and 3 bases for J; bases not matched to a gene: 5.